The TCR beta chain under discussion was sequenced for a study of shared clonotypes between healthy human individuals. Study-wide results and caveats: The naive CD4 repertoires of several donors were compared, and about 5% of clonotypes were shared.

This clone has just one count. Its antigen is still unknown. Produced via immunoSEQ multiplex PCR; TCRdb's table is partial and in-frame only. The table records 2 million to 3 million clones, approximately 94% of them present only once. Sequenced: naive CD4+ T cells from PBMCs. Noted subset: CD45RA+ positively selected. The TCR was taken from a man in his late teens or twenties in good health. Some clones in this sample may be carry-over from other donors' samples.

DNA for the CDR3: TGTGCCAGCAGTTCGCGACCACCCCAGGGGAACTATGGCTACACCTTC. Its translation: CASSSRPPQGNYGYTF. The chain is built from TRBV28 and TRBJ1-2; a weak D match, TRBD1 (6 bases). This CDR3 is built from 16 residues. V was cut by 4 bases and J by 2 bases, with 17 bases left in between. Germline lookup yields CDR1 MDHEN and CDR2 SYDVKM.